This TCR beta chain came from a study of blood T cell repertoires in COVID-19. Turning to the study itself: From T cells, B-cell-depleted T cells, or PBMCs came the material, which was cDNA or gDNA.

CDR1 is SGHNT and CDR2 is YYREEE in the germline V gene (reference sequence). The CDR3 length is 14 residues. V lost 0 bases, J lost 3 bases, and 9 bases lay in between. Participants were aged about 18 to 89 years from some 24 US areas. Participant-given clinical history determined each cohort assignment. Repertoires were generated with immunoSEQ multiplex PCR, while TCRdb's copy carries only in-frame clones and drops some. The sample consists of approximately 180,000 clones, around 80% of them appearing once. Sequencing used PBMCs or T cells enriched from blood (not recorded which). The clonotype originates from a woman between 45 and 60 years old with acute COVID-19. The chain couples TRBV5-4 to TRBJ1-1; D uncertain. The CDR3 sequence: CASSLVGVDTEAFF. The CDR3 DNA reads TGTGCCAGCAGCTTGGTGGGCGTAGACACTGAAGCTTTCTTT.